The 9 T cell receptor beta chains in this list originate from one sample, sequenced in a study of vaccination and CD4 T cells after COVID-19. Cultured CD4+ T cell DNA underwent sequencing with the Oncomine TCR Beta short-read assay. Using its own MiXCR run on the PCR reads, TCRdb lists one record per CDR3 protein. The sample has approximately 3,000 distinct CDR3 sequences; 25% to 30% are singletons. These receptors are not linked to any known antigen. The treatment was: roughly nine-day PBMC culture with coronavirus spike peptide pools or control peptides (ViraFEST assay). The collection of CD4+ T cells from the unexposed donor took place before the COVID-19 pandemic (2011-2018). Material for sequencing was CD4+ T cells from blood, cultured in vitro. Source of these receptors: a human donor in good health.

The V call is TRBV20-1, the J call TRBJ2-7; no clear D. V lost 7 bases, J lost 1 base, and 11 bases lay in between. The CDR3 loop spans 12 amino acids. The germline CDR1 and CDR2 sequences are DFQATT and SNEGSKA (reference sequence). The CDR3, as DNA: TGCAGTGGGGGAACATCTTCCTACGAGCAGTACTTC. Translated: CSGGTSSYEQYF.

This clonotype was observed a few times. V usage is TRBV20-1 and J usage is TRBJ2-7; D is undetermined. V lost 4 bases to trimming and J lost 4 bases, with 20 bases between them. The CDR3 runs to 15 residues. Germline V CDR1 and CDR2: DFQATT, SNEGSKA (reference sequence). The CDR3 loop is CSATTVPVRVYEQYF. In DNA, the CDR3 is TGCAGTGCTACCACAGTCCCGGTAAGGGTTTACGAGCAGTACTTC.

The chain joins TRBV19 to TRBJ2-3; tentatively, D is TRBD1 (5 bases). The CDR3 spans 12 residues. V lost 6 bases and J 9 bases, leaving 13 bases between the germline ends. Germline values: CDR1 LNHDA, CDR2 SQIVND (reference sequence). CDR3 nucleotides: TGTGCCAGTAGAGAAGGGGCTGGGACGCAGTATTTT. As protein: CASREGAGTQYF.

The rearrangement joins TRBV7-2 to TRBJ1-1, with D unresolved. Germline assignment: CDR1 SGHTA and CDR2 FQGNSA. Trimming cost V 5 bases and J 1 base, with 8 bases left between them. This CDR3 is built from 13 residues. In DNA, the CDR3 is TGTGCCAGCAGCGTGGACGGGAACACTGAAGCTTTCTTT. It codes for CASSVDGNTEAFF.

The chain joins TRBV10-2 to TRBJ1-3, with 9 bases lining up with TRBD1. The CDR3 runs 14 residues. Germline CDR1 WSHSY, CDR2 SAAADI. Unmatched junction bases numbered 7, after V lost 4 bases and J lost 9 bases. CDR3 amino acids: CASSAVGQGGTIYF. In DNA, the CDR3 is TGCGCCAGCAGTGCTGTGGGACAGGGAGGCACCATATATTTT.

In its sample, this clonotype is medium-sized (0.01 to 0.1%). CDR3 protein: CSALAGEGSGELFF. Here the CDR3 DNA reads TGCAGTGCTTTAGCGGGAGAAGGGTCCGGGGAGCTGTTTTTT. The V gene is TRBV20-1, the J gene TRBJ2-2; 9 nucleotides align to TRBD2. This CDR3 is 14 amino acids long. Trimming removed 5 bases from V and 6 bases from J; junction bases left unmatched: 7. Germline V gives CDR1 DFQATT, CDR2 SNEGSKA (reference sequence).

The chain employs TRBV19 and TRBJ1-5, with TRBD1 identical over 10 bases. This CDR3 region has 12 residues. From germline, CDR1 is LNHDA and CDR2 SQIVND (reference sequence). V lost 6 bases and J lost 15; bases outside the gene matches: 8. The CDR3 DNA reads as TGTGCCAGTAGGGACCCGGGACAGGGGCCGCATTTT. This encodes CASRDPGQGPHF.

The chain employs TRBV19 and TRBJ2-3; TRBD2 matches at 14 bases. The CDR3 spans 15 residues. V trimming: 7 bases; J trimming: 4 bases; junction bases outside the gene matches: 4. Germline V gene lookup returns CDR1 LNHDA and CDR2 SQIVND (reference sequence). The CDR3 coding sequence is TGTGCCAGTAAGAAGGGACTAGCGGGGGCAGATACGCAGTATTTT. It is translated as CASKKGLAGADTQYF.

J is TRBJ2-1 and V is TRBV18; tentative D call: TRBD2 (6 bases). This CDR3 spans 14 amino acids. Per germline, CDR1 KGHSH and CDR2 LQKENI. V lost 5 bases and J 5 bases, leaving 13 bases between the germline ends. CDR3 DNA sequence: TGTGCCAGCTCATCCTCGACTAGGGACAATGAGCAGTTCTTC. Protein: CASSSSTRDNEQFF.